Listed here are 3 T cell receptor beta chains from one sample, sequenced in a study of neurological immune-mediated disorders. In TCRdb, the 5' RACE reads were re-called with MiXCR into one record per CDR3 protein. In the table there are some 95,000 distinct CDR3 sequences, around 3.4% of which are singletons. The source material was PBMCs. The source is a woman under 30 with multiple sclerosis.

Remarks on this clonotype: It may be a read error: a sequence one base away is much more abundant. The rearrangement uses TRBV20-1 and TRBJ2-1; 9 nucleotides match TRBD2. The germline V gene has CDR1 DFQATT and CDR2 SNEGSKA (reference sequence). CDR3 length: 16 residues. Written as DNA, the CDR3 is TGCAGTGCTAGCTCCGGGGGTAGCGGGAGAGGGGATGAGCTGTTCTTC. Its protein is CSASSGGSGRGDELFF.

This clonotype appeared a few times. This chain joins TRBV4-1 and TRBJ1-2; D unclear. The CDR3 runs to 15 residues. CDR1 and CDR2 (germline): MGHRA, YSYEKL. Trimming pared 4 bases from V and 3 bases from J, leaving 15 bases between. The CDR3 reads CASSPPEGSDYGYTF. As DNA, the CDR3 is TGCGCCAGCAGCCCCCCAGAAGGGAGCGACTATGGCTACACCTTC.

This clonotype showed up many times. This sequence joins TRBV3-1 and TRBJ1-5; D is ambiguous. CDR3 size: 15 residues. V shed 0 bases and J shed 3 bases, with 9 bases lying between them. The germline gives CDR1 LGHDT, CDR2 YNNKEL (reference sequence). CDR3 sequence: CASSQEAQSNQPQHF. The CDR3, as DNA: TGTGCCAGCAGCCAAGAAGCACAGTCCAATCAGCCCCAGCATTTT.